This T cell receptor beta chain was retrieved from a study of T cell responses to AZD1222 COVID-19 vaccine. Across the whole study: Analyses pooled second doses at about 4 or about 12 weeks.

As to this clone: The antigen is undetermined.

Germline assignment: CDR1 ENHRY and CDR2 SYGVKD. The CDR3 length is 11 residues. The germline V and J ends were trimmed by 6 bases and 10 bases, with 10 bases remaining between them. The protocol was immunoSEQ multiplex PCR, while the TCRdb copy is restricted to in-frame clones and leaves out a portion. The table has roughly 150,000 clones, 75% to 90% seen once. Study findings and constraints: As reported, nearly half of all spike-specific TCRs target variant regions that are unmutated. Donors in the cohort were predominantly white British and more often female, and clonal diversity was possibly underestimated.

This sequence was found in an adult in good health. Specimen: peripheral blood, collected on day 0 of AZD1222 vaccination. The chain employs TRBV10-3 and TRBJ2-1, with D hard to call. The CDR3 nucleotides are TGTGCCATCAGCTCAGTAGGAGAGCAGTTCTTC. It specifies CAISSVGEQFF.